The next 6 T cell receptor beta chains were all read from a single sample in a study of cytomegalovirus exposure and HLA in healthy donors. Primers included in the PCR were 60 Vbeta and 13 Jbeta primers. Generated by immunoSEQ multiplex PCR, the TCRdb table keeps only in-frame clones and is missing some. In the table there are roughly 67,000 clones, more than 80% of which are singletons. Sequencing used PBMCs. Source of these receptors: a woman in her 30s in good health and CMV-seronegative.

This clone was seen once. The rearrangement uses TRBV5-1 and TRBJ2-1; D might be TRBD2 (7 bases). V lost 2 bases and J 7 bases, leaving 16 bases between the germline ends. The CDR3 sequence is 15 residues long. Per germline, CDR1 SGHRS and CDR2 YFSETQ. Here the CDR3 reads CASSFDGGGGNEQFF. CDR3 coding DNA: TGCGCCAGCAGCTTCGATGGGGGGGGCGGGAATGAGCAGTTCTTC.

This chain links TRBV28 with TRBJ1-1, with D possibly being TRBD1 (5 bases). The CDR3 sequence is 14 residues long. The V end lost 8 bases, the J end lost 5 bases, and 18 bases lay between the germline ends. The germline V gene encodes CDR1 MDHEN and CDR2 SYDVKM. Here the CDR3 reads CASAPGGGRTEAFF. The CDR3 nucleotides read TGTGCCAGCGCCCCGGGGGGGGGTAGGACTGAAGCTTTCTTT.

The rearrangement uses TRBV11-2 and TRBJ1-4; maybe TRBD1 (5 bases). The CDR3 is 15 residues long. Germline CDR1 reads SGHAT; CDR2 reads FQNNGV. V lost 1 base to trimming and J lost 3 bases, with 9 bases between them. The CDR3 sequence is CASSLGTGSNEKLFF. The CDR3, as DNA: TGTGCCAGCAGCTTAGGAACAGGCTCTAATGAAAAACTGTTTTTT.

This rearrangement joins TRBV29-1 to TRBJ1-3, with a tentative D call TRBD1 (5 bases). Germline V lookup: CDR1 SQVTM, CDR2 ANQGSEA. This CDR3 contains 13 residues. Between the trimmed V and J ends, which lost 7 bases and 4 bases, there was a span of 14 bases. The CDR3 spells CSAAWQGGNTIYF. CDR3 in DNA: TGCAGCGCTGCATGGCAGGGAGGAAACACCATATATTTT.

Here the CDR3 DNA reads TGTGCCAGTAGTCCCCCCTCTAACAGGGCGGAACATGATACGCTGTTTTTT. Its translation: CASSPPSNRAEHDTLFF. The gene calls are TRBV19 and TRBJ1-4, with D perhaps TRBD1 (6 bases). V was trimmed by 5 bases and J by 14 bases, leaving 30 bases between them. In germline, CDR1 is LNHDA, CDR2 SQIVND (reference sequence). This CDR3 comprises 17 residues.

This clone was observed once. This chain connects TRBV11-2 to TRBJ2-2; D perhaps matches TRBD1 (7 bases). The CDR3 is 14 amino acids. Germline values: CDR1 SGHAT, CDR2 FQNNGV. V was trimmed by 5 bases and J by 7 bases, leaving 14 bases between them. In DNA, the CDR3 is TGTGCCAGCAGCCCGGACAGGCGGGACGGGGAGCTGTTTTTT. It is translated as CASSPDRRDGELFF.